These 24 T cell receptor beta chains originate from one sample sequenced in a study of T-cell memory formation after mild COVID-19. TCRdb ran MiXCR on the 5' RACE reads and lists one entry per CDR3 protein. The sample contains hundreds of thousands of distinct CDR3 sequences, around 27% of which appear only once. Sample: PBMCs or a T cell subset sorted from them (not recorded which). All receptors come from an adult woman who had mild COVID-19 (a few samples of this study predate the infection). Cell type and time point are not known.

The chain employs TRBV7-8 and TRBJ1-1; 12 bases fit TRBD1. J gave up 5 bases and V 4 bases, and 11 bases lay outside the gene matches. The CDR3 loop spans 17 amino acids. Looked up from germline, CDR1 is SGHVS and CDR2 is FQNEAQ. The CDR3 here is CASSSSRDRGLRTEAFF. The CDR3 DNA follows: TGTGCCAGCAGCTCAAGCCGGGACAGGGGGCTTAGAACTGAAGCTTTCTTT.

This rearrangement joins TRBV7-9 to TRBJ2-7; D gene unclear. Germline CDR1 is SEHNR and CDR2 is FQNEAQ (reference sequence). This CDR3 spans 15 amino acids. Trimming shortened V by 5 bases and J by 2 bases, and 16 bases separated the two germline ends. Here the CDR3 DNA reads TGTGCCAGCAGCCAACCGGGCGGCGCGACCTACGAGCAGTACTTC. This sequence encodes CASSQPGGATYEQYF.

V and J are TRBV7-6 and TRBJ2-7; TRBD1 agrees at 9 bases. The germline CDR1 and CDR2 sequences are SGHVS and FNYEAQ. The CDR3 length is 15 residues. V lost 5 bases and J lost 6; bases outside the gene matches: 11. The CDR3 DNA sequence: TGTGCCAGCAGCCCAGGGGCTGGGACAGGGTCCGAGCAGTACTTC. Translation: CASSPGAGTGSEQYF. Full variable domain (rest looked up from reference TRBV7-6 and TRBJ2-7): GAGVSQSPRYKVTKRGQDVALRCDPISGHVSLYWYRQALGQGPEFLTYFNYEAQQDKSGLPNDRFSAERPEGSISTLTIQRTEQRDSAMYRCASSPGAGTGSEQYFGPGTRLTVT.

This clonotype came up many times. The gene calls are TRBV7-9 and TRBJ2-1, with 11 nucleotides matching TRBD2. In germline, CDR1 is SEHNR, CDR2 FQNEAQ (reference sequence). V lost 5 bases and J lost 6; bases outside the gene matches: 12. This CDR3 has 17 amino acids. CDR3 bases: TGTGCCAGCAGCCCCCGACTAGCGGGACAACTGAGCAATGAGCAGTTCTTC. Its translation is CASSPRLAGQLSNEQFF.

This sequence joins TRBV29-1 and TRBJ2-7, with a possible D match to TRBD1 (6 bases). The germline V gene encodes CDR1 SQVTM and CDR2 ANQGSEA. The CDR3 has 13 amino acids. V shed 4 bases and J shed 4 bases, with 14 bases lying between them. CDR3 sequence reads: CSVVSDRIYEQYF. In DNA form, the CDR3 reads TGCAGCGTTGTTTCGGACAGAATTTACGAGCAGTACTTC.

This clonotype was seen only a few times. The rearrangement links TRBV20-1 to TRBJ1-2; no clear D gene. Deletions cut 3 bases from V and 3 bases from J, with 11 bases between. CDR1 is DFQATT and CDR2 is SNEGSKA in the germline V gene (reference sequence). CDR3 length: 13 residues. In nucleotides, the CDR3 is TGCAGTGCTAGGAGGGATCTTGACTATGGCTACACCTTC. Amino acids: CSARRDLDYGYTF.

The chain has TRBV28 and TRBJ2-7; TRBD2 is a possible D gene (6 bases). V lost 8 bases, J lost 0 bases, and 11 bases lay in between. The CDR3 length is 13 residues. Germline CDR1 is MDHEN and CDR2 is SYDVKM. Written as DNA, the CDR3 is TGTGCCAGCCGGGAGCGGAGCTCCTACGAGCAGTACTTC. It is translated as CASRERSSYEQYF.

This clonotype was found many times. V gene TRBV29-1 combines with J gene TRBJ2-4; 7 bases fit TRBD1. Germline CDR1 SQVTM, CDR2 ANQGSEA. After removal of 8 bases from V and 1 base from J, the junction contained 23 bases not matched to a gene. There are 19 residues in the CDR3. The CDR3 protein is CSIQTGIGVGPLAKNIQYF. CDR3 in DNA: TGCAGCATCCAGACAGGGATAGGTGTGGGTCCGTTGGCCAAAAACATTCAGTACTTC.

This clonotype was counted only a few times. The V and J genes are TRBV10-3 and TRBJ1-1, with TRBD1 as a possible D gene (6 bases). The CDR3 length is 13 residues. V lost 3 bases and J 5 bases, leaving 10 bases between the germline ends. The germline V gene encodes CDR1 ENHRY and CDR2 SYGVKD. DNA of the CDR3: TGTGCCATCAGTGAACAGGGCGAGACTGAAGCTTTCTTT. Translated, it gives CAISEQGETEAFF.

This chain joins TRBV12-3 or TRBV12-4 and TRBJ2-5; maybe TRBD2 (6 bases). Deletions cut 3 bases from V and 6 bases from J, with 17 bases between. The CDR3 spans 15 residues. The CDR3 DNA reads TGTGCCAGCAGTTTTAGTAATGGAGGGGCTAAGACCCAGTACTTC. This sequence encodes CASSFSNGGAKTQYF.

This clonotype was seen more than once but under ten times. This chain connects TRBV20-1 to TRBJ2-6; 8 bases agree with TRBD1. CDR1 and CDR2 from the germline V gene are DFQATT and SNEGSKA (reference sequence). There are 15 residues in the CDR3. Germline trimming cut 6 bases from V and 4 bases from J; bases unmatched to any gene: 8. CDR3 nucleotide sequence: TGCAGTGCACACGACAGGGGTTCAGGGGCCAACGTCCTGACTTTC. This sequence encodes CSAHDRGSGANVLTF.

The chain has TRBV5-1 and TRBJ1-1; D unclear. The CDR3 loop spans 16 amino acids. V lost 4 bases and J lost 1, with 17 bases in between. The germline CDR1 and CDR2 sequences are SGHRS and YFSETQ. CDR3: CASSLYRGFENTEAFF. CDR3 DNA sequence: TGCGCCAGCAGCCTATACCGGGGATTCGAGAACACTGAAGCTTTCTTT.

This clonotype has a handful of counts. The V gene is TRBV24-1, the J gene TRBJ2-7; D not resolved. This CDR3 contains 11 residues. Trimming shortened V by 1 base and J by 8 bases, and 5 bases separated the two germline ends. Germline lookup yields CDR1 KGHDR and CDR2 SFDVKD. The CDR3 coding sequence is TGTGCCACCAGTGATTTAGGGCAGCAGTACTTC. Its protein is CATSDLGQQYF.

The sample holds a few counts of this clonotype. The chain has TRBV5-1 and TRBJ1-5, with 8 bases aligning to TRBD1. Germline V gene sequence: CDR1 SGHRS, CDR2 YFSETQ. J gave up 7 bases and V 3 bases, and 6 bases lay outside the gene matches. This CDR3 spans 14 amino acids. CDR3 loop: CASSSGTGMQPQHF. The CDR3 region has the DNA TGCGCCAGCAGCTCCGGGACAGGAATGCAGCCCCAGCATTTT.

CDR3 residues: CSALAGGPTDTQYF. The CDR3 DNA is TGCAGTGCCCTAGCGGGAGGGCCCACAGATACGCAGTATTTT. The gene calls are TRBV20-1 and TRBJ2-3; 12 bases map to TRBD2. CDR1 and CDR2 from the germline V gene are DFQATT and SNEGSKA (reference sequence). The V segment lost 6 bases and the J segment 2 bases; nucleotides outside the gene matches: 3. The length of the CDR3 is 14 residues.

In the case of this clonotype: At one end, the junction sequence differs from germline, possibly due to a read error. The V and J genes are TRBV12-3 or TRBV12-4 and TRBJ2-1; 7 bases are shared with TRBD2. The length of the CDR3 is 11 residues. The CDR3 nucleotides read TGTGCCAGCAGCATGGCGCGGGAGCGGTTCTTC. Translated, it gives CASSMARERFF.

This clonotype was seen more than once but under ten times. V usage is TRBV24-1 and J usage is TRBJ1-5; weak D call: TRBD1 (6 bases). CDR1 and CDR2 from the germline V gene are KGHDR and SFDVKD. The CDR3 sequence is 12 residues long. With 9 bases removed from V and 5 bases from J, the gap between germline ends came to 10 bases. CDR3 sequence reads: CATGGPDQPQHF. CDR3 DNA sequence: TGTGCCACCGGGGGGCCGGATCAGCCCCAGCATTTT.

Details on this clonotype: No DNA is shown, since the ends of the CDR3 on it are uncertain; the CDR3 is the one TCRdb lists. The rearrangement links TRBV27 to TRBJ1-5. Germline CDR1 reads MNHEY; CDR2 reads SMNVEV (reference sequence). The CDR3 is made up of 13 amino acids, end residues included. This CDR3 is CASSTSGNQPQHF.

This clonotype was seen only a few times. The chain employs TRBV11-2 and TRBJ2-1; 7 bases match TRBD2. Germline CDR1 SGHAT, CDR2 FQNNGV. Unmatched junction bases numbered 6, after V lost 8 bases and J lost 5 bases. The length of the CDR3 is 13 residues. CDR3 DNA: TGTGCCAGCTGGGGAGGGTGGGACAATGAGCAGTTCTTC. Its translation is CASWGGWDNEQFF.

This clonotype has more than one count but fewer than ten. The chain is built from TRBV10-3 and TRBJ2-1, with 9 nucleotides matching TRBD2. The CDR3 covers 15 residues. The trim removed 0 bases at V and 9 bases at J, leaving 6 bases unmatched. Germline V lookup: CDR1 ENHRY, CDR2 SYGVKD. CDR3 nucleotide sequence: TGTGCCATCAGTGAGTCTGGCGGGGGGGCTTCTGAGCAGTTCTTC. It codes for CAISESGGGASEQFF.

A few counts support this clonotype. This chain uses TRBV12-3 or TRBV12-4 with TRBJ2-6; no reliable D call. Trimming took off 3 bases at V and 0 bases at J, with 21 bases between the two ends. The CDR3 is 20 amino acids. CDR3 sequence (DNA): TGTGCCAGCAGTTTTGGCCCGCCGGCTTACTCCTTCTCTGGGGCCAACGTCCTGACTTTC. Residues: CASSFGPPAYSFSGANVLTF.

The chain carries TRBV19 and TRBJ1-1, with 12 bases matching TRBD1. CDR1 and CDR2 (germline): LNHDA, SQIVND (reference sequence). This CDR3 has 16 residues. Losses at the gene ends were 6 bases for V and 0 bases for J; bases not matched to a gene: 5. The CDR3 spells CASRLGTGGVNTEAFF. In DNA, the CDR3 is TGTGCCAGTAGATTGGGGACAGGGGGCGTGAACACTGAAGCTTTCTTT. The whole variable domain, remainder taken from reference TRBV19 and TRBJ1-1, is DGGITQSPKYLFRKEGQNVTLSCEQNLNHDAMYWYRQDPGQGLRLIYYSQIVNDFQKGDIAEGYSVSREKKESFPLTVTSAQKNPTAFYLCASRLGTGGVNTEAFFGQGTRLTVV.

The rearrangement joins TRBV5-1 to TRBJ2-7; TRBD1 aligns across 10 bases. The germline V gene has CDR1 SGHRS and CDR2 YFSETQ. The CDR3 extends over 16 amino acids. Losses at the gene ends were 4 bases for V and 1 base for J; bases not matched to a gene: 8. CDR3 sequence: CASSDDPGQGSYEQYF. CDR3 coding DNA: TGCGCCAGCAGCGACGATCCGGGACAGGGGTCCTACGAGCAGTACTTC.

This chain connects TRBV3-1 to TRBJ2-3; 7 bases align to TRBD2. With V trimmed by 1 base and J by 2 bases, 9 bases remained unmatched. The CDR3 sequence is 17 residues long. The germline V gene encodes CDR1 LGHDT and CDR2 YNNKEL (reference sequence). The CDR3 loop reads CASSQGGTILTTDTQYF. As DNA, the CDR3 is TGTGCCAGCAGCCAAGGTGGGACTATCCTAACCACAGATACGCAGTATTTT.